The rows below give T cell receptor beta chains drawn from one sample of a study of T cell repertoires in cytomegalovirus infection. For these TCRs, the target antigens are not known. Each CDR3 protein gets one entry after TCRdb re-called the reads with MiXCR. The table includes a few hundred thousand distinct CDR3 sequences, around 40% detected once. This material consisted of cultured PBMCs, taken from culture after CMV antigen stimulation. All receptors derive from a human donor in good health (CMV status not recorded). Some clones in this sample may be carry-over from other donors' samples. Both conserved end residues are part of each CDR3. D genes are given only for firm matches. Only some rows state a clone size, as once, few, many or a class for expanded clones.

J	D	V	size	CDR3	DNA
TRBJ2-1	NA	TRBV10-3	NA	CAISESRGQTSYNEQFF	TGTGCCATCAGTGAGTCGAGAGGACAGACCTCCTACAATGAGCAGTTCTTC
TRBJ2-1	NA	TRBV7-2	NA	CASSLAGMGYNEQFF	TGTGCCAGCAGCTTGGCTGGTATGGGTTACAATGAGCAGTTCTTC
TRBJ2-1	NA	TRBV7-2	few	CASSLVAFETPQFF	TGTGCCAGCAGCTTAGTAGCGTTCGAGACTCCTCAGTTCTTC
TRBJ2-2	NA	TRBV7-6	NA	CASRVFTGELFF	TGTGCCAGCAGGGTCTTCACCGGGGAGCTGTTTTTT
TRBJ1-1	NA	TRBV20-1	few	CSASRRQYMNTEAFF	TGCAGTGCTAGTCGGAGGCAGTACATGAACACTGAAGCTTTCTTT
TRBJ2-5	NA	TRBV9	NA	CASSDPGVETQYF	TGTGCCAGCAGCGACCCCGGGGTGGAGACCCAGTACTTC
TRBJ1-5	NA	TRBV6-1	many	CASSEQTAGNQPQHF	TGTGCCAGCAGTGAACAGACAGCGGGCAATCAGCCCCAGCATTTT
TRBJ2-2	NA	TRBV6-1	NA	CASSEAGAANTGELFF	TGTGCCAGCAGTGAAGCTGGAGCAGCAAACACCGGGGAGCTGTTTTTT
TRBJ2-3	TRBD2	TRBV6-5	NA	CATAGGQSGDTQYF	TGTGCCACAGCGGGGGGGCAATCTGGGGATACGCAGTATTTT
TRBJ2-7	TRBD2	TRBV7-2	few	CASRLTSGRGDYEQYF	TGTGCCAGCAGGTTGACTAGCGGGAGGGGGGACTACGAGCAGTACTTC
TRBJ2-1	TRBD2	TRBV7-2	few	CASSERDGSYNEQFF	TGTGCCAGCAGCGAGCGGGACGGCTCCTACAATGAGCAGTTCTTC
TRBJ2-3	NA	TRBV2	NA	CASSPEAATDTQYF	TGTGCCAGCAGCCCGGAGGCCGCCACAGATACGCAGTATTTT
TRBJ1-2	NA	TRBV7-9	NA	CASSSSTPNYGYTF	TGTGCCAGCAGCTCCTCGACACCTAACTATGGCTACACCTTC
TRBJ1-5	TRBD1	TRBV7-2	many	CASSRDRTYQPQHF	TGTGCCAGCAGCAGGGACAGGACCTATCAGCCCCAGCATTTT
TRBJ2-3	TRBD2	TRBV7-2	NA	CASSSVLAGGADTQYF	TGTGCCAGCAGCTCTGTTCTAGCGGGGGGCGCAGATACGCAGTATTTT
TRBJ1-6	TRBD1	TRBV5-1	NA	CASSYSPDRGNSPLHF	TGCGCCAGCAGCTACTCTCCGGACAGGGGGAATTCACCCCTCCACTTT
TRBJ2-5	NA	TRBV11-3	NA	CASSLDRGRQETQYF	TGTGCCAGCAGCTTAGATCGGGGTCGGCAAGAGACCCAGTACTTC
TRBJ1-1	NA	TRBV12-3/TRBV12-4	NA	CASEGPGMASTEAFF	TGTGCCAGCGAGGGGCCCGGGATGGCGAGCACTGAAGCTTTCTTT
TRBJ2-3	NA	TRBV7-2	NA	CASSPEDLLMQYF	TGTGCCAGCAGCCCAGAGGATCTGCTTATGCAGTATTTT
TRBJ2-5	NA	TRBV18	NA	CASSPRGPGPGRETQYF	TGTGCCAGCTCACCACGAGGGCCAGGGCCCGGGAGAGAGACCCAGTACTTC
TRBJ2-7	NA	TRBV7-2	NA	CASSYSRRDEQYF	TGTGCCAGCAGCTATTCTAGGAGGGACGAGCAGTACTTC
TRBJ1-1	NA	TRBV12-3/TRBV12-4	few	CASSPVGGNEAFF	TGTGCCAGCAGCCCCGTCGGGGGGAATGAAGCTTTCTTT
TRBJ2-5	NA	TRBV11-2	NA	CASSFSRGWVETQYF	TGTGCCAGCAGCTTCTCCAGGGGCTGGGTGGAGACCCAGTACTTC
TRBJ2-2	NA	TRBV2	NA	CASSERNVNTGELFF	TGTGCCAGCAGTGAAAGAAATGTGAACACCGGGGAGCTGTTTTTT
TRBJ2-7	NA	TRBV4-1	NA	CASSPGRGANEQYF	TGCGCCAGCAGCCCCGGCAGGGGTGCCAACGAGCAGTACTTC
TRBJ2-5	TRBD2	TRBV10-3	NA	CAISDQAGGTQETQYF	TGTGCCATCAGTGACCAAGCGGGAGGGACGCAAGAGACCCAGTACTTC
TRBJ1-3	NA	TRBV28	NA	CASSSWDTISGNTIYF	TGTGCCAGCAGTTCATGGGACACCATTTCTGGAAACACCATATATTTT
TRBJ1-2	NA	TRBV12-3/TRBV12-4	NA	CASSLQTTDYGYTF	TGTGCCAGCAGTTTGCAGACTACGGACTATGGCTACACCTTC
TRBJ1-2	NA	TRBV27	NA	CASSRRQADNRRGYTF	TGTGCCAGCAGTCGACGACAGGCTGATAACCGGCGGGGCTACACCTTC
TRBJ2-5	TRBD2	TRBV7-2	NA	CASSASSGGPQETQYF	TGTGCCAGCAGCGCGAGTAGCGGGGGACCACAAGAGACCCAGTACTTC
TRBJ2-2	NA	TRBV7-6	NA	CASSAQLASGELFF	TGTGCCAGCAGCGCCCAACTAGCATCCGGGGAGCTGTTTTTT
TRBJ2-3	TRBD2	TRBV20-1	NA	CSAGRTSSDTQYF	TGCAGTGCTGGAAGGACTAGTTCAGATACGCAGTATTTT
TRBJ2-5	TRBD1	TRBV7-2	many	CASSVTGYQETQYF	TGTGCCAGCAGCGTGACAGGGTACCAAGAGACCCAGTACTTC
TRBJ2-7	TRBD2	TRBV5-5	NA	CASSGGGTQYEQYF	TGTGCCAGCAGCGGGGGGGGTACCCAATACGAGCAGTACTTC
TRBJ2-2	NA	TRBV15	NA	CATSRPPRTGARPGELFF	TGTGCCACCAGCAGACCCCCCCGCACTGGAGCTAGACCCGGGGAGCTGTTTTTT
TRBJ2-1	NA	TRBV6-2/TRBV6-3	NA	CASSTPGRGAEQFF	TGTGCCAGCAGCACGCCGGGACGGGGAGCTGAGCAGTTCTTC
TRBJ2-3	NA	TRBV6-1	NA	CASSGPPPPRSQYF	TGTGCCAGCAGTGGACCCCCACCACCCCGGTCGCAGTATTTT
TRBJ1-1	NA	TRBV4-1	NA	CASRSPGGKTEAFF	TGCGCCAGCCGCTCCCCGGGGGGAAAGACTGAAGCTTTCTTT
TRBJ1-6	NA	TRBV7-2	few	CASNKPGVSPLHF	TGTGCCAGCAACAAACCAGGGGTTTCACCCCTCCACTTT
TRBJ2-1	TRBD2	TRBV5-5	NA	CASRWGLSVDYEQFF	TGTGCCAGCAGGTGGGGACTAAGCGTTGATTACGAGCAGTTCTTC
TRBJ1-1	NA	TRBV5-1	few	CASKGDTEAFF	TGCGCCAGTAAGGGGGACACTGAAGCTTTCTTT
TRBJ1-4	TRBD1	TRBV7-6	few	CASSILPGQGLEKLFF	TGTGCCAGCAGCATCCTTCCGGGACAGGGTCTTGAAAAACTGTTTTTT
TRBJ1-6	NA	TRBV28	NA	CASGQTNSPLHF	TGTGCCAGCGGACAGACAAATTCACCCCTCCACTTT
TRBJ2-5	TRBD2	TRBV10-3	NA	CAISWTSGMRETQYF	TGTGCCATCAGCTGGACTAGCGGGATGAGAGAGACCCAGTACTTC
TRBJ2-5	NA	TRBV7-2	few	CASSLLTFETQYF	TGTGCCAGCAGCTTACTGACGTTCGAGACCCAGTACTTC
TRBJ2-4	NA	TRBV6-5	few	CASSYSSSFGNIQYF	TGTGCCAGCAGTTACTCGAGCAGTTTCGGAAACATTCAGTACTTC
TRBJ2-7	NA	TRBV7-2	NA	CASSLARWDYEQYF	TGTGCCAGCAGCTTAGCGCGGTGGGACTACGAGCAGTACTTC
TRBJ2-1	NA	TRBV7-2	many	CASSRYDANEQFF	TGTGCCAGCAGCCGGTACGATGCAAATGAGCAGTTCTTC
TRBJ2-6	NA	TRBV6-8	NA	CATGRVYSSGANVLTF	TGTGCCACTGGCAGGGTTTACTCCTCTGGGGCCAACGTCCTGACTTTC
TRBJ2-2	NA	TRBV11-2	few	CASSSIRGPGTGELFF	TGTGCCAGCAGTTCAATCAGGGGCCCGGGCACCGGGGAGCTGTTTTTT
TRBJ1-1	NA	TRBV7-2	few	CASSTRIRDTEAFF	TGTGCCAGCAGCACCCGGATTAGGGACACTGAAGCTTTCTTT
TRBJ1-1	NA	TRBV28	few	CASAPGGGINTEAFF	TGTGCCAGCGCGCCGGGGGGGGGAATAAACACTGAAGCTTTCTTT
TRBJ2-4	NA	TRBV7-2	NA	CASSFHGPLTKDIQNF	TGTGCCAGCAGCTTTCACGGGCCTCTAACCAAGGACATTCAGAACTTC
TRBJ2-5	NA	TRBV12-3/TRBV12-4	many	CASGGETQYF	TGTGCCAGCGGGGGGGAGACCCAGTACTTC
TRBJ2-6	TRBD2	TRBV7-9	few	CASSLRGTSGLSSGANVLTF	TGTGCCAGCAGCCTCCGCGGGACTAGCGGACTGAGCTCTGGGGCCAACGTCCTGACTTTC
TRBJ2-1	NA	TRBV7-2	many	CASGVGRVNEQFF	TGTGCCAGCGGCGTTGGTCGAGTCAATGAGCAGTTCTTC
TRBJ1-3	NA	TRBV7-4	once	CASTHHRAGNTIYF	TGTGCCAGCACCCACCACCGGGCGGGAAACACCATATATTTT